The rows below give T cell receptor beta chains drawn from one sample of a study of blood T cell repertoires in COVID-19. Profiling relied on immunoSEQ multiplex PCR, and the TCRdb table lists in-frame clones only, not all of them. The repertoire holds under 250,000 clones, with nearly 90% as singletons. The sequenced material came from PBMCs or T cells enriched from blood (not recorded which). These receptors were collected from a woman in her 30s with acute COVID-19. Both conserved end residues are part of each CDR3. D genes are given only for firm matches. A clone size is listed for some rows: how often the clone was seen (once, few, many), or a class if it is expanded.

>13|TRBJ1-2|-|TRBD1|TRBV30
CAWSPGQGYGYTF
TGTGCCTGGAGTCCTGGACAGGGCTATGGCTACACCTTC
>17|TRBJ1-5|once|TRBD1|TRBV10-3
CAISESRQGSGNQPQHF
TGTGCCATCAGTGAGTCCAGACAGGGCTCCGGCAATCAGCCCCAGCATTTT
>13|TRBJ1-1|-|-|TRBV4-1
CASSQEMQGEAFF
TGCGCCAGCAGCCAAGAAATGCAGGGTGAAGCTTTCTTT
>13|TRBJ1-2|-|-|TRBV7-9
CASSLTDKGGYTF
TGTGCCAGCAGCTTAACGGACAAAGGGGGCTACACCTTC
>14|TRBJ1-4|-|-|TRBV7-9
CASSLGATREKLFF
TGTGCCAGCAGCTTAGGGGCAACGCGTGAAAAACTGTTTTTT
>15|TRBJ1-5|-|TRBD1|TRBV7-2
CASSPRTGLIQPQHF
TGTGCCAGCAGCCCACGGACAGGGCTTATTCAGCCCCAGCATTTT
>14|TRBJ2-2|-|TRBD1|TRBV27
CASSLTYRGGELFF
TGTGCCAGCAGTTTAACATACAGGGGTGGGGAGCTGTTTTTT
>19|TRBJ2-7|-|TRBD1|TRBV28
CASSLPAGGFDWVPYEQYF
TGTGCCAGCAGTTTACCCGCAGGGGGCTTCGATTGGGTTCCCTACGAGCAGTACTTC
>17|TRBJ2-7|-|TRBD1|TRBV7-8
CASSLELLGQGSYEQYF
TGTGCCAGCAGCTTAGAATTGTTAGGACAGGGGTCCTACGAGCAGTACTTC
>14|TRBJ1-5|-|-|TRBV4-1
CASSQESRSEHQHF
TGCGCCAGCAGCCAAGAAAGCAGGTCAGAGCACCAGCATTTT
>14|TRBJ1-5|-|-|TRBV21-1
CASSKGDWNQPQHF
TGTGCCAGCAGCAAGGGGGACTGGAATCAGCCCCAGCATTTT
>13|TRBJ2-7|-|-|TRBV5-1
CASSFRGTYEQYF
TGCGCCAGCAGCTTTAGGGGGACCTACGAGCAGTACTTC
>12|TRBJ2-1|-|TRBD1|TRBV3-1/TRBV3-2
CASSLLGGGQFF
TGTGCCAGCAGCCTTTTAGGGGGCGGGCAGTTCTTC
>15|TRBJ1-2|-|TRBD1|TRBV18
CASSSGQGMWYGYTF
TGTGCCAGCTCATCTGGACAGGGGATGTGGTATGGCTACACCTTC
>14|TRBJ2-1|few|-|TRBV2
CASSGGGLYNEQFF
TGTGCCAGCAGTGGGGGGGGCCTTTACAATGAGCAGTTCTTC
>16|TRBJ2-2|-|TRBD1|TRBV4-1
CASSLTGQGRGGELFF
TGCGCCAGCAGCCTTACGGGACAGGGCCGGGGCGGGGAGCTGTTTTTT
>12|TRBJ1-4|-|-|TRBV6-5
CASTDMMGKLFF
TGTGCCAGCACCGACATGATGGGCAAACTGTTTTTT
>15|TRBJ1-1|-|TRBD1|TRBV6-6
CASRILGQGNTEAFF
TGTGCCAGCAGAATTTTGGGACAGGGTAACACTGAAGCTTTCTTT
>12|TRBJ2-7|-|-|TRBV29-1
CSVEATGYEQYF
TGCAGCGTTGAAGCAACAGGCTACGAGCAGTACTTC
>12|TRBJ2-7|-|-|TRBV5-6
CASSLAGGEQYF
TGTGCCAGCAGCTTGGCAGGAGGCGAGCAGTACTTC
>19|TRBJ1-2|-|-|TRBV11-2
CASSFSHSSTKQGSKGYTF
TGTGCCAGCAGCTTCTCTCACTCGTCCACAAAACAGGGAAGTAAGGGCTACACCTTC
>14|TRBJ1-1|few|-|TRBV7-9
CASSPPLRGTEAFF
TGTGCCAGCAGCCCTCCTCTCCGGGGCACTGAAGCTTTCTTT
>13|TRBJ1-1|-|-|TRBV7-2
CASSPVRGAEAFF
TGTGCCAGCAGCCCCGTCAGGGGCGCTGAAGCTTTCTTT
>13|TRBJ2-3|-|-|TRBV5-4
CASSLTATDTQYF
TGTGCCAGCAGCTTGACAGCTACAGATACGCAGTATTTT
>19|TRBJ1-1|-|TRBD1|TRBV7-2
CASSLEAQGQTPLNTEAFF
TGTGCCAGCAGCTTAGAAGCCCAGGGACAGACTCCTTTAAACACTGAAGCTTTCTTT